The text below deals with one T cell receptor beta chain. The CDR3 extends over 15 amino acids. Looked up from germline, CDR1 is SGHVS and CDR2 is FQNEAQ. With V trimmed by 2 bases and J by 1 base, 3 bases remained unmatched. The data were obtained in a study of OX40 agonist ivuxolimab in advanced cancers. Assay: immunoSEQ multiplex PCR; the TCRdb copy retains only in-frame clones and omits some. The table lists 71,000 or so clones, around 86% of them singletons. Sequences were derived from CD4+ or CD8+ T cells sorted from blood, sampled in a trial of the OX40 agonist ivuxolimab. V is TRBV7-8 and J is TRBJ2-7; 9 nucleotides line up with TRBD2. The sequence was obtained from an adult with an advanced solid tumor such as melanoma, head and neck, liver or kidney cancer. CDR3 sequence: CASSLLAGASYEQYF. In nucleotides, the CDR3 is TGTGCCAGCAGCTTATTAGCGGGAGCGTCCTACGAGCAGTACTTC.